The entry below describes one T cell receptor (beta chain). Its antigen is unidentified. Excluded were patients having autoimmune disease history or systemic immunosuppression. Using immunoSEQ multiplex PCR, the repertoire was profiled, and TCRdb retains in-frame clones only, with some absent. This table holds 55,000 to 70,000 clones, around 84% found once. Germline V gene data show CDR1 as MDHEN and CDR2 as SYDVKM. Trimming cost V 4 bases and J 11 bases; bases outside gene matches: 5. There are 12 residues in the CDR3. The sample is drawn from a study of OX40 agonist ivuxolimab in advanced cancers. Study outcomes and limitations: Antigen specificity remained undetermined for the expanded peripheral T cells. Relative to CD4+ cells, CD8+ T cells on average had more expanded clones.

The sample here was CD4+ or CD8+ T cells sorted from blood, taken in a trial of the OX40 agonist ivuxolimab. This sequence was found in an adult with an advanced solid tumor such as melanoma, head and neck, liver or kidney cancer. The chain is built from TRBV28 and TRBJ2-3; the match to TRBD1 covers 8 bases. The CDR3 protein is CASSSTGTGQYF. In DNA, the CDR3 is TGTGCCAGCAGTTCAACCGGGACAGGGCAGTATTTT.